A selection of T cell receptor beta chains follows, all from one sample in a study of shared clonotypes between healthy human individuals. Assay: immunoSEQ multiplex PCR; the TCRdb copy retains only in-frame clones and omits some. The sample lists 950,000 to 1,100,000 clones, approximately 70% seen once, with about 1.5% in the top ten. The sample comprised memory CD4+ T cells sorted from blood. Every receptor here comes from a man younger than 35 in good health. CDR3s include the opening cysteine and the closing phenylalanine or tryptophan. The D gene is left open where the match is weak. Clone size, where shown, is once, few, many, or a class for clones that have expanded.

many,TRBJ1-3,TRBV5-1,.,TGCGCCAGCAGCCGAGACGCCGGAAACACCATATATTTT,CASSRDAGNTIYF
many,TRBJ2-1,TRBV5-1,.,TGCGCCAGCAAATGGGCGGACAGCTCCTACAATGAGCAGTTCTTC,CASKWADSSYNEQFF
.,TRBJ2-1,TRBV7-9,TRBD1,TGTGCCAGCAGCCCGGGACAGGGGAGGGCTGAGCAGTTCTTC,CASSPGQGRAEQFF
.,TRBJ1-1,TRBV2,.,TGTGCCAGCGTGTTGAGGGGCAGCACTGAAGCTTTCTTT,CASVLRGSTEAFF
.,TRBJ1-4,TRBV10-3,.,TGTGCCATCCAAATGGGGCTTAGTGAAAAACTGTTTTTT,CAIQMGLSEKLFF
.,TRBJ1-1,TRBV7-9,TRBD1,TGTGCCAGCAGCTTACAGGGGGCCCCTGAAGCTTTCTTT,CASSLQGAPEAFF
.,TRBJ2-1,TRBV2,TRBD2,TGTGCCAGCAGGGCGTCGCGGGAGGGCTACAATGAGCAGTTCTTC,CASRASREGYNEQFF
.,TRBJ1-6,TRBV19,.,TGTGCCAGTAGTATTTTCGGGGGTAATTCACCCCTCCACTTT,CASSIFGGNSPLHF
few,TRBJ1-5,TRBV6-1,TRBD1,TGTGCCAGCCCTCCGGGACAGGGGGCATGGCAGCCCCAGCATTTT,CASPPGQGAWQPQHF
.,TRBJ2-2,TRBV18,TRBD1,TGTGCCAGCTCACCGCGGACAGGGGTTAACACCGGGGAGCTGTTTTTT,CASSPRTGVNTGELFF
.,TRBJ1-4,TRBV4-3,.,TGCGCCAGCAGCCAGGCGATAAATACTAATGAAAAACTGTTTTTT,CASSQAINTNEKLFF
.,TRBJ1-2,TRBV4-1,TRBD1,TGCGCCAGCAGCCAAGTTCCGACAGGGGGTAACTATGGCTACACCTTC,CASSQVPTGGNYGYTF
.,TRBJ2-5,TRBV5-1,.,TGCGCCAGCAGCTTAGGGCCATCAGAGACCCAGTACTTC,CASSLGPSETQYF
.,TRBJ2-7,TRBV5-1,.,TGCGCCAGCAGCTTGACAGGGGGGGTCTACGAGCAGTACTTC,CASSLTGGVYEQYF
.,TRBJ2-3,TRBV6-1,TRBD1,TGTGCCATCAGTGAGCCCCGAACGGACAGGGGGAAGACAGATACGCAGTATTTT,CAISEPRTDRGKTDTQYF
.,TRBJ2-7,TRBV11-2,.,TGTGCCAGCAGCTTATGGGCCCAGGAGGAGCAGTACTTC,CASSLWAQEEQYF